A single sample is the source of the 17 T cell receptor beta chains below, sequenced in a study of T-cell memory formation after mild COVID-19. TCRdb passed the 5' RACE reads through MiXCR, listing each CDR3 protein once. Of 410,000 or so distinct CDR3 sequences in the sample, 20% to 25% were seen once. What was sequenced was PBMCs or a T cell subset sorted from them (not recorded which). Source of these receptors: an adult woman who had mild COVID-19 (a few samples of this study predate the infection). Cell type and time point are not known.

CDR3 in DNA: TGCGCCAGCAGGCGTGACACAGGGATAGAGACCCAGTACTTC. Protein product: CASRRDTGIETQYF. The rearrangement uses TRBV5-1 and TRBJ2-5; perhaps TRBD1 as D (6 bases). The CDR3 has 14 residues. The germline V gene has CDR1 SGHRS and CDR2 YFSETQ. Trimming shortened V by 5 bases and J by 4 bases, and 15 bases separated the two germline ends.

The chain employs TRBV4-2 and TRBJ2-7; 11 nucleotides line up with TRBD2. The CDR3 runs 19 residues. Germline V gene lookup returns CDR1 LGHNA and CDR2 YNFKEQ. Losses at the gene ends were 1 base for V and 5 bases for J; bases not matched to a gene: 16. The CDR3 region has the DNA TGTGCCAGCAGCCAAGCCCCCCCGGGACTAGCGGTCGGAGGCGACGAGCAGTACTTC. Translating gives CASSQAPPGLAVGGDEQYF.

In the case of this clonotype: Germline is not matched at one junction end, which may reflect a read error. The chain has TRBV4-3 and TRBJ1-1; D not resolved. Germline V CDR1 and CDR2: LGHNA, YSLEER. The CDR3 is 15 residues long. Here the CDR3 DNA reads TGCGCCAGCAGCCAAGATCCCGCGGGGAACTCTGAAGCTTTCTTT. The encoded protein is CASSQDPAGNSEAFF.

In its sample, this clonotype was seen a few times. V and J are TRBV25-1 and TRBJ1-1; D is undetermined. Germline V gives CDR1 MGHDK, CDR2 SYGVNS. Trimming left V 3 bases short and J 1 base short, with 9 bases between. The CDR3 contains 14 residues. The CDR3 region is CASSDVGWNTEAFF. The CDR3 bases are TGTGCCAGCAGTGATGTCGGGTGGAACACTGAAGCTTTCTTT.

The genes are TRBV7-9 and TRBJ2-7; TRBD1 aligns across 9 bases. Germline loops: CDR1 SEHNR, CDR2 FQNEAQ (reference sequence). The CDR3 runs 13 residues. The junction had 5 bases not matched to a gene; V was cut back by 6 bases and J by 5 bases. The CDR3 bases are TGTGCCAGCAGTCCACAGGGGGCCAACGAGCAGTACTTC. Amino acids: CASSPQGANEQYF.

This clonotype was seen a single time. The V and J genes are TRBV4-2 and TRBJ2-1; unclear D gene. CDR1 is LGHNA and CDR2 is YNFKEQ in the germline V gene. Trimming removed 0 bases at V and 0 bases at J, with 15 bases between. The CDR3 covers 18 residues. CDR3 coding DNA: TGTGCCAGCAGCCAAGAACCCTCGGGCTATCTCTCCTACAATGAGCAGTTCTTC. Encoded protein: CASSQEPSGYLSYNEQFF.

The CDR3 protein is CASSNGRDQEETQYF. The CDR3 coding sequence is TGTGCCAGTAGTAACGGCCGAGACCAGGAAGAGACCCAGTACTTC. V is TRBV19 and J is TRBJ2-5; D is uncertain. Germline CDR1 is LNHDA and CDR2 is SQIVND (reference sequence). V shed 4 bases and J shed 3 bases, with 15 bases lying between them. The CDR3 is 15 amino acids.

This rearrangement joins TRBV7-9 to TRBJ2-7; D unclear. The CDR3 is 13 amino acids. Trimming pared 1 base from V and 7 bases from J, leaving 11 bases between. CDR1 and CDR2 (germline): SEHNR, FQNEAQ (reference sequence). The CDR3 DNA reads TGTGCCAGCAGCTTAGGCCCTAGGGTGGAGCAGTACTTC. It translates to CASSLGPRVEQYF.

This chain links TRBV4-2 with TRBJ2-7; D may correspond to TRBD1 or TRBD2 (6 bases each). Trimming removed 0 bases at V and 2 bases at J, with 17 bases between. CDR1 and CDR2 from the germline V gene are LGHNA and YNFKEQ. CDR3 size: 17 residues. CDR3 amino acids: CASSQDRGQGWAYEQYF. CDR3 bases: TGTGCCAGCAGCCAAGACCGGGGGCAGGGGTGGGCCTACGAGCAGTACTTC.

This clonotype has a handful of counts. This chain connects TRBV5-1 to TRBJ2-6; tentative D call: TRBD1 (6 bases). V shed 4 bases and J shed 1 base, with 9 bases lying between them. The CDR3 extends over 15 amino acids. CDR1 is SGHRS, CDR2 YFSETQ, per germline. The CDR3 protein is CASSKQGSGANVLTF. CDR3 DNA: TGCGCCAGCAGCAAACAGGGTTCTGGGGCCAACGTCCTGACTTTC.

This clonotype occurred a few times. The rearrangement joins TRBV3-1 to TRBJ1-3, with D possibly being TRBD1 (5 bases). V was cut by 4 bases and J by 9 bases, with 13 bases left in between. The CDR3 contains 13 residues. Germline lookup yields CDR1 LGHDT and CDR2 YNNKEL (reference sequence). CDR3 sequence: CASSLSGLGTIYF. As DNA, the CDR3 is TGTGCCAGCAGCCTCTCAGGGCTGGGCACCATATATTTT.

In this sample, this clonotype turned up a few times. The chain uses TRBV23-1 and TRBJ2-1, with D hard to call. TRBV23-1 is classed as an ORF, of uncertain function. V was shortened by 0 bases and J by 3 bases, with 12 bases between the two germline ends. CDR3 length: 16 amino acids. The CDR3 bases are TGCGCCAGCAGTCAATCTTGTGTAGGGCTCTACAATGAGCAGTTCTTC. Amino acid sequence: CASSQSCVGLYNEQFF.

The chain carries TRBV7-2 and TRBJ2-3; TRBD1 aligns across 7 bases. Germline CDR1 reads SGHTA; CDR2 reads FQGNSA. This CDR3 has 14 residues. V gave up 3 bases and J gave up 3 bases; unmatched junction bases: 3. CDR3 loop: CASSLGQITDTQYF. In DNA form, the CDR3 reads TGTGCCAGCAGCTTGGGACAGATAACAGATACGCAGTATTTT. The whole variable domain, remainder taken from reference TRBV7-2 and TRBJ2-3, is GAGVSQSPSNKVTEKGKDVELRCDPISGHTALYWYRQSLGQGLEFLIYFQGNSAPDKSGLPSDRFSAERTGGSVSTLTIQRTQQEDSAVYLCASSLGQITDTQYFGPGTRLTVL.

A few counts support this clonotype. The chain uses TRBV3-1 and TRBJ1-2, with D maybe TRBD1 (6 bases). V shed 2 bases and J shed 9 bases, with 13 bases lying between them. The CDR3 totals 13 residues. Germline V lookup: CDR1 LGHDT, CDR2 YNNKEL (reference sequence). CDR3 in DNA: TGTGCCAGCAGCCAATCGCCGGGGGACAGCTACACCTTC. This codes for CASSQSPGDSYTF.

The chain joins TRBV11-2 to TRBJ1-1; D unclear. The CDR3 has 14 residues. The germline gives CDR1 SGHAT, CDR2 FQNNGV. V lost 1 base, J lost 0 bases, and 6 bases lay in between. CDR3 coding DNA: TGTGCCAGCAGCTTAGGGGATATGAACACTGAAGCTTTCTTT. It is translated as CASSLGDMNTEAFF. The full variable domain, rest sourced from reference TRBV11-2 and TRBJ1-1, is EAGVAQSPRYKIIEKRQSVAFWCNPISGHATLYWYQQILGQGPKLLIQFQNNGVVDDSQLPKDRFSAERLKGVDSTLKIQPAKLEDSAVYLCASSLGDMNTEAFFGQGTRLTVV.

The CDR3 spells CASSFSTVFTEAFF. Here the CDR3 DNA reads TGCGCCAGCAGCTTCTCGACTGTTTTCACTGAAGCTTTCTTT. V gene TRBV5-1 combines with J gene TRBJ1-1; unclear D gene. Germline CDR1 is SGHRS and CDR2 is YFSETQ. V lost 2 bases and J 4 bases, leaving 12 bases between the germline ends. The CDR3 covers 14 residues.

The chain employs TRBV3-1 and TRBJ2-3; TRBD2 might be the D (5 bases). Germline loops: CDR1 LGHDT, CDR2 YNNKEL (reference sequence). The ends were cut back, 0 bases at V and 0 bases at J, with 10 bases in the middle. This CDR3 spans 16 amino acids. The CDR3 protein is CASSQDFGESTDTQYF. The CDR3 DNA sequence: TGTGCCAGCAGCCAAGATTTCGGGGAGAGCACAGATACGCAGTATTTT.